The sequence of this T cell receptor (beta chain) was determined in a study of blood T cells in healthy people across ages. Looking at the study overall: Template switching caught about one barcoded beta molecule for each two T cells. Findings and limits, study-wide: Possibly confounding the expanded clonotype changes was the fact that donor CMV status was unknown.

Worth noting for this clonotype: Its specificity is not known. A read error may account for a junction end that differs from germline.

Combining a sample-barcoded 5' primer with a J-beta primer mix, a second PCR ran for 7 to 11 cycles. MiXCR, applied by TCRdb to the 5' RACE reads, yields one record per CDR3 protein. The top ten hold approximately 7.9% of the sample, which has about 1,600,000 distinct CDR3 sequences, around 39% seen once. This CDR3 is 16 amino acids long. Per the germline V gene, CDR1 is MGHRA and CDR2 is YSYEKL. This rearrangement joins TRBV4-1 to TRBJ2-5, with TRBD2 matching 8 bases. This TCR was sampled from a woman under 30 in good health. The sequencing sample was made of blood. The CDR3: CAGSQDPGGAGETQYF. CDR3 in DNA: TGCGCCGGCAGCCAAGATCCCGGGGGGGCCGGAGAGACCCAGTACTTC.